These T cell receptor beta chains were read from a single sample in a study of post-analysis software for immune sequencing data. TCRdb redid the calling of the PCR reads with MiXCR, one entry per CDR3 protein. Altogether about 260,000 distinct CDR3 sequences are present, 36% being singletons, with the ten largest covering roughly 4.8%. Material for sequencing was blood. These receptors were obtained from a girl under 18 with multiple sclerosis. Each CDR3 is given with its conserved first and last residue. A D gene is named only where the DNA matches it firmly. The size of a clone is reported for some rows only, either as once, few or many, or as a class for expanded clones.

CDR3nt | CDR3aa | v_gene | abundance | j_gene | d_gene
TGTGCCAGCAGTTTAGCGCTCGCCGCACGCTACACCTTC | CASSLALAARYTF | TRBV12-3/TRBV12-4 | many | TRBJ1-2 | NA
TGCGCCAGCAGCCAGGAACGGCCACAGGATACGCAGTATTTT | CASSQERPQDTQYF | TRBV4-1 | NA | TRBJ2-3 | NA
TGTGCCACCAGTGATTCAGGGGCCCCTGATGATTCACCCCTCCACTTT | CATSDSGAPDDSPLHF | TRBV24-1 | few | TRBJ1-6 | NA
TGTGCCATCAGAGGCACGGACAGCCGACACCCCTTATCCACAGATACGCAGTATTTT | CAIRGTDSRHPLSTDTQYF | TRBV10-3 | NA | TRBJ2-3 | NA
TGCGCCAGCGCGAGAGCGGCGAACACCGGGGAGCTGTTTTTT | CASARAANTGELFF | TRBV10-2 | few | TRBJ2-2 | NA
TGTGCCAGCAGCCAAGAAAGACTAGCGGGAGGGGATGGCTACAATGAGCAGTTCTTC | CASSQERLAGGDGYNEQFF | TRBV3-1 | NA | TRBJ2-1 | TRBD2
TGTGCCAGCATACGCACCTCCTATAATTCACCCCTCCACTTT | CASIRTSYNSPLHF | TRBV28 | NA | TRBJ1-6 | NA
TGTGCCAGCAGCTTAGCGGGTTTCTCGGGAGATACGCAGTATTTT | CASSLAGFSGDTQYF | TRBV7-9 | once | TRBJ2-3 | NA
TGTGCCAGCAGCCAAGTTAGTCTACTAGCGCGACACACCGGGGAGCTGTTTTTT | CASSQVSLLARHTGELFF | TRBV14 | NA | TRBJ2-2 | TRBD2
TGTGCCACCAGCACTGGACTAGCGGCCTTACAAGAGACCCAGTACTTC | CATSTGLAALQETQYF | TRBV15 | many | TRBJ2-5 | TRBD2
TGTGCCAGCAGTTTACAGGGGGACTATGGCTACACCTTC | CASSLQGDYGYTF | TRBV6-5 | many | TRBJ1-2 | TRBD1
TGTGCCAGCAGCTTCGGTCCCAGGGCTAGCACAGATACGCAGTATTTT | CASSFGPRASTDTQYF | TRBV7-2 | NA | TRBJ2-3 | NA
TGCAGTGCTAGAGGTCCGGGAATCGACGAGCAGTACTTC | CSARGPGIDEQYF | TRBV20-1 | many | TRBJ2-7 | NA
TGTGCCAGCACCCATTGGGGAGTGGGCTACAATGAGCAGTTCTTC | CASTHWGVGYNEQFF | TRBV12-3/TRBV12-4 | NA | TRBJ2-1 | NA
TGCGCCGGCAGCCAAAACGATGGCTACACCTTC | CAGSQNDGYTF | TRBV4-1 | few | TRBJ1-2 | NA
TGTGCCACCAGCGCCCGGCCTTACCCCCAAGCTTTCTTT | CATSARPYPQAFF | TRBV15 | many | TRBJ1-1 | NA
TGTGCCATCAGTGAGTCACAGCTCACAGGGCAGACCCAGTACTTC | CAISESQLTGQTQYF | TRBV10-3 | NA | TRBJ2-5 | NA
TGTGCCAGCAGAATGGGATCCATCACAGATACGCAGTATTTT | CASRMGSITDTQYF | TRBV6-5 | NA | TRBJ2-3 | NA
TGTGCCAGCAGTTTATTTCGGGGAGACCAGCCCCAGCATTTT | CASSLFRGDQPQHF | TRBV27 | many | TRBJ1-5 | NA
TGTGCCAGCAGCCAAGGTGGGGCGAGCAATCAGCCCCAGCATTTT | CASSQGGASNQPQHF | TRBV3-1 | NA | TRBJ1-5 | NA
TGTGCCATCAGTGGGCCGGGACTAGCGGGGGAGAATGAGCAGTTCTTC | CAISGPGLAGENEQFF | TRBV10-3 | NA | TRBJ2-1 | TRBD2
TGCGCCAGCAGCCAGGTTCCCATACAGAATGCGCAGTATTTT | CASSQVPIQNAQYF | TRBV4-1 | few | TRBJ2-3 | NA
TGTGCCAGCAGCTTAAGACCGACACACTCGAACTATGGCTACACCTTC | CASSLRPTHSNYGYTF | TRBV7-8 | many | TRBJ1-2 | NA
TGTGCCAGCGGCCGGGACACACAGGGTGGGAGCACAGATACGCAGTATTTT | CASGRDTQGGSTDTQYF | TRBV28 | NA | TRBJ2-3 | NA
TGTGCCAGCAGCTCCCTGGGACAGAGCACAGATACGCAGTATTTT | CASSSLGQSTDTQYF | TRBV7-3 | NA | TRBJ2-3 | TRBD1
TGCGCCAGCAGCCAGGGGCTGGGAGGGGACGAGCAGTACTTC | CASSQGLGGDEQYF | TRBV4-3 | NA | TRBJ2-7 | TRBD2
TGTGCCAGCAGTACGGGGCCGTTCTACGAGCAGTACTTC | CASSTGPFYEQYF | TRBV5-5 | many | TRBJ2-7 | NA
TGTGCCAGCAGCGTAGAGAAAGGGTCCACTGAAGCTTTCTTT | CASSVEKGSTEAFF | TRBV9 | few | TRBJ1-1 | NA
TGTGCCAGCAGCTTAGGCGGGACAGGGGTCGCCGGGGAGCTGTTTTTT | CASSLGGTGVAGELFF | TRBV7-3 | NA | TRBJ2-2 | TRBD1
TGCGCCAGCAGCCAAGTCCCTAAGGGGAGGGTGACCGGGGAGCTGTTTTTT | CASSQVPKGRVTGELFF | TRBV4-1 | NA | TRBJ2-2 | TRBD2
TGCGCCAGCAGCCAAGAGTCCATAGGGCAGGGCAATCAGCCCCAGCATTTT | CASSQESIGQGNQPQHF | TRBV4-1 | NA | TRBJ1-5 | NA
TGTGCCAGCAGCTTAGTAAGGACAGGGGCGTTCGACTATGGCTACACCTTC | CASSLVRTGAFDYGYTF | TRBV9 | NA | TRBJ1-2 | TRBD1
TGTGCCAGCAGTTTCTTAGCGGGAGGTCCAAGCACCGGGGAGCTGTTTTTT | CASSFLAGGPSTGELFF | TRBV27 | NA | TRBJ2-2 | TRBD2
TGTGCCAGCAGCAAAGAAGCGACAGTCTATAGCAATCAGCCCCAGCATTTT | CASSKEATVYSNQPQHF | TRBV21-1 | NA | TRBJ1-5 | NA
TGTGCCAGCAGTCCAAAGGGTTCGGGACTCTTATCCTACGAGCAGTACTTC | CASSPKGSGLLSYEQYF | TRBV6-1 | NA | TRBJ2-7 | NA
TGTGCCACTGACATTCGACTAGCGGGAGTAAGCACAGATACGCAGTATTTT | CATDIRLAGVSTDTQYF | TRBV2 | many | TRBJ2-3 | TRBD2
TGTGCCAGCAGCCAAGGGACTAGCGGGAAAGATACGCAGTATTTT | CASSQGTSGKDTQYF | TRBV3-1 | many | TRBJ2-3 | TRBD2
TGTGCCAGCAGCTCCTCCCGACTAGCGGGAGCTTACAATGAGCAGGTCTTC | CASSSSRLAGAYNEQVF | TRBV7-9 | few | TRBJ2-1 | TRBD2
TGTGCCAGCAGTCCTTTCCGAGGCGGGCAGAACACTGAAGCTTTCTTT | CASSPFRGGQNTEAFF | TRBV6-5 | many | TRBJ1-1 | NA
TGTGCCAGCAGCTCCCTCGGGACTAGCGGGAGGGCCGATACGCAGTATTTT | CASSSLGTSGRADTQYF | TRBV13 | many | TRBJ2-3 | TRBD2
TGTGCCAGCAGTGAAGAAGGACTAGGGGTCGGGGAGCAGTTCTTC | CASSEEGLGVGEQFF | TRBV2 | many | TRBJ2-1 | TRBD2
TGCAGTGCTAGCCCCAAGGGGGGACAGGGGGCTTCGGGCTATGGCTACACCTTC | CSASPKGGQGASGYGYTF | TRBV20-1 | many | TRBJ1-2 | TRBD1
TGCAGTGCTAGAGATGGCGCAGGGCCCAACTACGAGCAGTACTTC | CSARDGAGPNYEQYF | TRBV20-1 | NA | TRBJ2-7 | NA
TGCAGTGCTCGAAATGTGCGGGGCGTCCAAGAGACCCAGTACTTC | CSARNVRGVQETQYF | TRBV20-1 | NA | TRBJ2-5 | NA
TGCAGTGCTAGAGCCGCAGGGGACTTCCAAGAGACCCAGTACTTC | CSARAAGDFQETQYF | TRBV20-1 | few | TRBJ2-5 | NA
TGTGCCGCCAGCAGAGACTCCTCGACAGGGTTCGAGCAGTACTTC | CAASRDSSTGFEQYF | TRBV15 | NA | TRBJ2-7 | TRBD1
TGTGCCAGCACCCCTTCGGGCGAAGAGACCCAGTACTTC | CASTPSGEETQYF | TRBV28 | NA | TRBJ2-5 | NA
TGTGCCAGCTCACCCGGACAGGCCTATAATTCACCCCTCCACTTT | CASSPGQAYNSPLHF | TRBV18 | few | TRBJ1-6 | TRBD1
TGCAGTGCTAGAGAACAGGGGGCCTCCTATAATTCACCCCTCCACTTT | CSAREQGASYNSPLHF | TRBV20-1 | many | TRBJ1-6 | TRBD1
TGTGCCGGCAGCTTAACAGTCATGAACACTGAAGCTTTCTTT | CAGSLTVMNTEAFF | TRBV7-2 | NA | TRBJ1-1 | NA
TGTGCCAGCCGCCGCGCAGGCGATCCCTACGAGCAGTACTTC | CASRRAGDPYEQYF | TRBV7-2 | few | TRBJ2-7 | NA
TGTGCCAGTAGTATCTCGGGCTGGGACAAAAACATTCAGTACTTC | CASSISGWDKNIQYF | TRBV19 | NA | TRBJ2-4 | NA
TGTGCCGTACGGGGCTCTGGGGCCAACGTCCTGACTTTC | CAVRGSGANVLTF | TRBV7-9 | many | TRBJ2-6 | NA
TGCAGCGTACAAGGCCCGGGACAGGGGAGGAACTATGGCTACACCTTC | CSVQGPGQGRNYGYTF | TRBV29-1 | few | TRBJ1-2 | TRBD1
TGTGCCAGTAAGGTAGTAGGCCCCACAGATACGCAGTATTTT | CASKVVGPTDTQYF | TRBV12-3/TRBV12-4 | many | TRBJ2-3 | NA
TGTGCCAGCAGGACTAGCGGGAGTAGCACCGGGGAGCTGTTTTTT | CASRTSGSSTGELFF | TRBV25-1 | few | TRBJ2-2 | TRBD2
TGTGCCAGCAGTTTAAGGGGCGGACCTTCTACAATCGGGCAGTTCTTC | CASSLRGGPSTIGQFF | TRBV27 | many | TRBJ2-1 | NA
TGCAGTGCTAGAGATATAGAGCGGGGGAGCTCCTACAATGAGCAGTTCTTC | CSARDIERGSSYNEQFF | TRBV20-1 | NA | TRBJ2-1 | TRBD2
TGCGCCAGCAGCTTGGGACAATCTAACTATGGCTACACCTTC | CASSLGQSNYGYTF | TRBV5-1 | few | TRBJ1-2 | NA